Below, 5 T cell receptor beta chains from the same sample are listed, as sequenced in a study of CD8 T cells in Susac syndrome. The authors reverse transcribed roughly 0.5 to 1 ug RNA with random hexamers. TCRdb re-derived calls from the immunoSEQ multiplex PCR reads in MiXCR, one entry per CDR3 protein. This table holds about 440,000 distinct CDR3 sequences, more than 70% found once. Sequencing used CD8+ T cells from PBMCs. Receptor source: a human donor with multiple sclerosis.

This clonotype was detected only once. The chain couples TRBV23-1 to TRBJ1-4, with a weak D call TRBD1 (6 bases). TRBV23-1 falls under the ORF class, with uncertain function. V lost 6 bases and J 7 bases, leaving 21 bases between the germline ends. This CDR3 region has 16 residues. The CDR3 loop is CASSTPGGRGGEKLFF. CDR3 coding DNA: TGCGCCAGCAGCACGCCCGGAGGCAGGGGAGGTGAAAAACTGTTTTTT.

The chain combines TRBV30 with TRBJ2-3; the D gene could be TRBD1 or TRBD2 (6 bases each). The CDR3 is made up of 15 amino acids. Per the germline V gene, CDR1 is GTSNPN and CDR2 is SVGIG (reference sequence). Trimming took off 1 base at V and 0 bases at J, with 11 bases between the two ends. This chain's CDR3 is CAWSDTGASTDTQYF. The DNA of the CDR3 is TGTGCCTGGAGTGATACGGGGGCTAGCACAGATACGCAGTATTTT.

The rearrangement links TRBV6-5 to TRBJ2-7; 9 bases match TRBD2. The CDR3 sequence is 15 residues long. V lost 1 base and J lost 0; bases outside the gene matches: 1. Germline V gene data show CDR1 as MNHEY and CDR2 as SVGAGI. The CDR3 loop is CASSYFSGSSYEQYF. The CDR3 DNA is TGTGCCAGCAGTTACTTTAGCGGGAGCTCCTACGAGCAGTACTTC.

This sequence joins TRBV6-2 or TRBV6-3 and TRBJ2-7, with TRBD1 matching 8 bases. Germline assignment: CDR1 MNHEY and CDR2 SVGEGT. V shed 7 bases and J 4 bases; nucleotides not matched to a gene: 18. CDR3 size: 17 residues. CDR3 sequence reads: CASTPDGAGTGLYEQYF. The CDR3 nucleotides are TGTGCCAGCACCCCCGACGGCGCCGGGACAGGATTGTACGAGCAGTACTTC.

This chain connects TRBV30 to TRBJ1-1, with 8 bases identical to TRBD1. The germline gives CDR1 GTSNPN, CDR2 SVGIG (reference sequence). This CDR3 contains 12 residues. V shed 3 bases, J shed 6 bases, and the junction held 3 bases outside the gene matches. The CDR3 here is CAWSLQGAEAFF. CDR3 bases: TGTGCCTGGAGCTTACAGGGGGCTGAAGCTTTCTTT. The full variable domain, with the rest looked up from reference TRBV30 and TRBJ1-1, is SQTIHQWPATLVQPVGSPLSLECTVEGTSNPNLYWYRQAAGRGLQLLFYSVGIGQISSEVPQNLSASRPQDRQFILSSKKLLLSDSGFYLCAWSLQGAEAFFGQGTRLTVV.